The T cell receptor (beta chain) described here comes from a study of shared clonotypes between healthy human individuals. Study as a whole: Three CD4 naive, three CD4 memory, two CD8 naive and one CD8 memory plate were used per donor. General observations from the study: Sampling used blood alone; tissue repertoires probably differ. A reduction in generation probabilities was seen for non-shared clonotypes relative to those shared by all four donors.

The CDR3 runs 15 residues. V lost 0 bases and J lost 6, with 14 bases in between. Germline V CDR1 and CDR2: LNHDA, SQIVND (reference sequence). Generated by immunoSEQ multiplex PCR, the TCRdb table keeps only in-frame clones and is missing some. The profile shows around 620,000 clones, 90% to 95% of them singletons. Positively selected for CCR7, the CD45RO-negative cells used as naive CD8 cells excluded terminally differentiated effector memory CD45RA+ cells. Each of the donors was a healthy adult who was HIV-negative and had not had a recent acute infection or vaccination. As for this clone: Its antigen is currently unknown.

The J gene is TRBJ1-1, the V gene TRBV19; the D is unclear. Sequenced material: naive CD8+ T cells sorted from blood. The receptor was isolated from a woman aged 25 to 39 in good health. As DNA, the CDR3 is TGTGCCAGTAGTATAGATCGTGGAGGTCGGGCTGAAGCTTTCTTT. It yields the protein CASSIDRGGRAEAFF.